This T cell receptor beta chain was found in a study of shared clonotypes between healthy human individuals. For this clone: Its antigen is unknown.

Researchers partitioned CD4+ cells into CD45RA+ naive and CD45RA-negative memory subsets. Assay: immunoSEQ multiplex PCR; the TCRdb copy retains only in-frame clones and omits some. The sample includes about 700,000 clones, over 65% of them seen just once. Regarding the study as a whole: Researchers sampled blood only, noting tissue repertoires likely differ.

Material for sequencing was memory CD4+ T cells sorted from blood. Subset given: CD45RA-negative fraction. The source is a woman in her 30s in good health.

CDR3 loop: CAWSGPGGNTIYF. In nucleotides, the CDR3 is TGTGCCTGGAGTGGCCCGGGAGGAAACACCATATATTTT. The chain carries TRBV30 and TRBJ1-3; D gene ambiguous. Trimming left V 1 base short and J 4 bases short, with 8 bases between. This CDR3 has 13 amino acids. Germline-derived CDR1 and CDR2 are GTSNPN and SVGIG (reference sequence).